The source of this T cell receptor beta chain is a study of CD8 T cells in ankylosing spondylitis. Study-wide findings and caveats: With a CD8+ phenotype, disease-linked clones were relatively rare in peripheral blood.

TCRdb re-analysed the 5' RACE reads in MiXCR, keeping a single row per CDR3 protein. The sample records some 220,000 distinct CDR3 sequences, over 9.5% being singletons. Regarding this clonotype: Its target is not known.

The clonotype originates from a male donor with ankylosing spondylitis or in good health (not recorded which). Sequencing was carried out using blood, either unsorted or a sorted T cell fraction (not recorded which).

CDR3 sequence reads: CASSEYPLSSDLNNEQFF. CDR3 bases: TGTGCCAGCAGTGAATACCCATTGTCTAGCGACCTTAACAATGAGCAGTTCTTC. The chain links TRBV6-1 to TRBJ2-1; TRBD2 might be the D (6 bases). Per germline, CDR1 MNHNS and CDR2 SASEGT. The CDR3 has 18 amino acids. V was pared by 2 bases and J by 5 bases, with 22 bases between.